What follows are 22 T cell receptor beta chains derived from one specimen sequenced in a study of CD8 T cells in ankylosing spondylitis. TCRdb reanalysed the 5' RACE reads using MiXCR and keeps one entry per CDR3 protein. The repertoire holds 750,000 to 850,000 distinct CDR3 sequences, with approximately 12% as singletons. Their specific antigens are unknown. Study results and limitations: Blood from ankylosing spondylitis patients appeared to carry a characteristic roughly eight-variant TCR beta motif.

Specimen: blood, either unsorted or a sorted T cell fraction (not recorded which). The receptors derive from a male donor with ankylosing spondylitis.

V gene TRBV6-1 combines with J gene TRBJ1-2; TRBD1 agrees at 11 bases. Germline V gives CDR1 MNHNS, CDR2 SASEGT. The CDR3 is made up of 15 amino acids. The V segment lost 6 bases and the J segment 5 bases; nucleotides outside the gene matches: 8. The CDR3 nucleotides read TGTGCCAGCAGCCCCCTCGGACAGGGGGCGTATGGCTACACCTTC. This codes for CASSPLGQGAYGYTF.

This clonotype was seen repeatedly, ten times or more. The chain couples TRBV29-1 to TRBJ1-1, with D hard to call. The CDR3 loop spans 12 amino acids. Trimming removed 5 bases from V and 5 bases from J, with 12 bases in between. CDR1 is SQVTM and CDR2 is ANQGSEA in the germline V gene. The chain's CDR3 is CSVTFGGTEAFF. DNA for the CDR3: TGCAGCGTTACCTTCGGCGGGACTGAAGCTTTCTTT.

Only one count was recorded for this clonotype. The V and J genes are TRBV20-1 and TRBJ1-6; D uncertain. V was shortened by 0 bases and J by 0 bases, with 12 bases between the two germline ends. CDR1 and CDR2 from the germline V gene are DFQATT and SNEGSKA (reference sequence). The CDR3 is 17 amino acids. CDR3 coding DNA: TGCAGTGCTAGAGACCCGGCTCCGAGCTCCTATAATTCACCCCTCCACTTT. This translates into CSARDPAPSSYNSPLHF.

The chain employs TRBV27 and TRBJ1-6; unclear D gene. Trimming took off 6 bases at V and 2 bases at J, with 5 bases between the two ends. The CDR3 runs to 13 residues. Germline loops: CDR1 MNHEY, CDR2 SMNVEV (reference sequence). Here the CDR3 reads CASRGTYNSPLHF. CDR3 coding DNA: TGTGCCAGCAGGGGGACCTATAATTCACCCCTCCACTTT.

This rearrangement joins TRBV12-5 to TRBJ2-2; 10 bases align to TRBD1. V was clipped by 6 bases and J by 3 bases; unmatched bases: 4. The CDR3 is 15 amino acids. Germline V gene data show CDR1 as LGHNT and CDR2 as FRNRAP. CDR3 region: CASGPGQGYTGELFF. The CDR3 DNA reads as TGTGCTAGTGGCCCGGGACAGGGGTACACCGGGGAGCTGTTTTTT.

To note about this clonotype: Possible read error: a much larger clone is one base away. The CDR3 loop reads CSVRGRLGNYGYTF. CDR3 nucleotide sequence: TGCAGCGTTAGGGGCAGGCTCGGAAATTATGGCTACACCTTC. V and J are TRBV29-1 and TRBJ1-2, with D perhaps matching TRBD1 (5 bases). CDR1 is SQVTM and CDR2 is ANQGSEA in the germline V gene. The CDR3 sequence is 14 residues long. Trimming pared 5 bases from V and 5 bases from J, leaving 18 bases between.

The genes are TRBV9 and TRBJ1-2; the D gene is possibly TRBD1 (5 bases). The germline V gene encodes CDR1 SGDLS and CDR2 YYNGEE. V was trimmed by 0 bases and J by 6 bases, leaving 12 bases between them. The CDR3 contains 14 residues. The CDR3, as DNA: TGTGCCAGCAGCGTAGCAGGGTTCAGTGATGGCTACACCTTC. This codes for CASSVAGFSDGYTF.

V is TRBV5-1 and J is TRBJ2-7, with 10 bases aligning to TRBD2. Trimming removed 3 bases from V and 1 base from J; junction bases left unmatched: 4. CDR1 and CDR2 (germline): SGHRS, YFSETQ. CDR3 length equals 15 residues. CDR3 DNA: TGCGCCAGCAGCTACGGGACTAGCGCATCCTACGAGCAGTACTTC. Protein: CASSYGTSASYEQYF.

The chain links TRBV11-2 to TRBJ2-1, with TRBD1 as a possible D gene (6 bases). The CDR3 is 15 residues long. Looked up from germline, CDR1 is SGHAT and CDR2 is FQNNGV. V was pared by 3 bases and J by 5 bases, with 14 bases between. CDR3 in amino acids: CASSFTTGIDNEQFF. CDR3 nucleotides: TGTGCCAGCAGCTTTACGACAGGAATTGACAATGAGCAGTTCTTC.

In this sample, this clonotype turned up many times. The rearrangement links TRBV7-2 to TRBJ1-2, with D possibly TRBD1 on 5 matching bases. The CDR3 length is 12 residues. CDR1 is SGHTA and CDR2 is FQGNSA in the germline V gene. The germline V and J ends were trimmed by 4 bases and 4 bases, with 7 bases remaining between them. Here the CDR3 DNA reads TGTGCCAGCAGCTATGACAGCTATGGCTACACCTTC. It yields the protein CASSYDSYGYTF.

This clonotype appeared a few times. The chain's CDR3 is CASSVVGFWGGTGELFF. The CDR3 DNA follows: TGTGCCAGCAGTGTGGTTGGTTTTTGGGGTGGAACCGGGGAGCTGTTTTTT. The rearrangement joins TRBV27 to TRBJ2-2; unclear D gene. The CDR3 totals 17 residues. The germline V and J ends were trimmed by 5 bases and 5 bases, with 21 bases remaining between them. The V gene's germline CDR1 is MNHEY and CDR2 SMNVEV (reference sequence).

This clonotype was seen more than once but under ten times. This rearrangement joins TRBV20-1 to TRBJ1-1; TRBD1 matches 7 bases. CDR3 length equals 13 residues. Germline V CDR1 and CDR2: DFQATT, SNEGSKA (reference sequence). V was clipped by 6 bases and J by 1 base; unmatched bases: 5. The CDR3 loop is CSAMTGRNTEAFF. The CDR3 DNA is TGCAGTGCCATGACAGGGAGGAACACTGAAGCTTTCTTT.

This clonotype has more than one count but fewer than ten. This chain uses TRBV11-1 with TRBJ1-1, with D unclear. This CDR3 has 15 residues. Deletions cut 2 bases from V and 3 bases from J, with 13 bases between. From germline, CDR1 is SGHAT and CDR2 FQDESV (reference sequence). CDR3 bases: TGTGCCAGCAGCTTACCGCGGTTGGAGGACACTGAAGCTTTCTTT. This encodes CASSLPRLEDTEAFF.

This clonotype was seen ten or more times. The DNA for the CDR3 is TGTGCCAGCAGCCGATGGGGGGTGGGAGAGACCCAGTACTTC. Encoded protein: CASSRWGVGETQYF. The rearrangement joins TRBV5-5 to TRBJ2-5; possibly TRBD2 for D (6 bases). The CDR3 consists of 14 residues. Germline CDR1 is SGHKS and CDR2 is YYEKEE (reference sequence). V lost 4 bases, J lost 4 bases, and 14 bases lay in between. The full variable domain, completed using reference TRBV5-5 and TRBJ2-5, is DAGVTQSPTHLIKTRGQQVTLRCSPISGHKSVSWYQQVLGQGPQFIFQYYEKEERGRGNFPDRFSARQFPNYSSELNVNALLLGDSALYLCASSRWGVGETQYFGPGTRLLVL.

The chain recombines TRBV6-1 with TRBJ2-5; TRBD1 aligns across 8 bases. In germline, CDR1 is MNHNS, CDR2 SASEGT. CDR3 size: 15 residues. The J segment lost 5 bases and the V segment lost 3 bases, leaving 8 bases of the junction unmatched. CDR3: CASSDWDRTGETQYF. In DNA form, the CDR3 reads TGTGCCAGCAGTGACTGGGACAGGACCGGGGAGACCCAGTACTTC.

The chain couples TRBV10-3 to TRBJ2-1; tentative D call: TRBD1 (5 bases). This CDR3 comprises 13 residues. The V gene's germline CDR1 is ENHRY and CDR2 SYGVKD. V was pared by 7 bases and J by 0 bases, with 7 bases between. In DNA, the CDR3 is TGTGCCATCAAGGACATCTCCTACAATGAGCAGTTCTTC. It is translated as CAIKDISYNEQFF.

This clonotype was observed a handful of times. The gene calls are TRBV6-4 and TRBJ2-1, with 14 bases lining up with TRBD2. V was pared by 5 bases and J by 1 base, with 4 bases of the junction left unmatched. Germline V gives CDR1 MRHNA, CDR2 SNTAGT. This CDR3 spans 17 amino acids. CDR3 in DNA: TGTGCCAGCAGTATGGGACTAGCGGGAGTTTCCTACAATGAGCAGTTCTTC. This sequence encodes CASSMGLAGVSYNEQFF.

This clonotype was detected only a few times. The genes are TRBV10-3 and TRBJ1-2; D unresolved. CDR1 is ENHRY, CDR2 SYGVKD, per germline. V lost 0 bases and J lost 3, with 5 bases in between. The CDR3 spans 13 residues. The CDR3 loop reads CAISESWDYGYTF. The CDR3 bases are TGTGCCATCAGTGAGTCTTGGGACTATGGCTACACCTTC.

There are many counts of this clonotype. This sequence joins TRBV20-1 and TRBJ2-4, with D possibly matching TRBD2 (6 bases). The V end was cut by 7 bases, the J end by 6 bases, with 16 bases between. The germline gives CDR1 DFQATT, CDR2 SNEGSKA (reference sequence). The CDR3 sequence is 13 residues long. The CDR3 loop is CSVSGPEGNIQYF. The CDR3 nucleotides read TGCAGTGTCTCGGGGCCGGAGGGAAACATTCAGTACTTC.

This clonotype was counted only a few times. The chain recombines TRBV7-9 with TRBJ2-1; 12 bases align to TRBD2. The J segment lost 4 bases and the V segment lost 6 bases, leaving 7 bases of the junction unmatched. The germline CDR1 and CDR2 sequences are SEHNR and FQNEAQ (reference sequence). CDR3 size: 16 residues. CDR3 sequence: CASSFGTSGSYNEQFF. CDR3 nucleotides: TGTGCCAGCAGTTTCGGGACTAGCGGGTCTTACAATGAGCAGTTCTTC.

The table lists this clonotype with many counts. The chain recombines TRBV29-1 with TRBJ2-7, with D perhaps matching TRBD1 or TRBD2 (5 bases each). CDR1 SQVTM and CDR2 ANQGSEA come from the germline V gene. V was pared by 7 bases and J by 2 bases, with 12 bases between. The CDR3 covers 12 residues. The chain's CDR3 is CSGRDATYEQYF. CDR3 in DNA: TGCAGCGGCCGGGACGCCACCTACGAGCAGTACTTC.

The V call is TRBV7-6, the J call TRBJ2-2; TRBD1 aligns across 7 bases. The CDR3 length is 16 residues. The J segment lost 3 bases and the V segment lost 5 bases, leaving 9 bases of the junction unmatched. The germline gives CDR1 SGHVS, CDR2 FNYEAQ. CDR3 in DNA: TGTGCCAGCAGCCCACGACAGGGTCGGGACACCGGGGAGCTGTTTTTT. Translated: CASSPRQGRDTGELFF.